This T cell receptor beta chain is drawn from a study of a mutant IDH1 vaccine in newly diagnosed glioma. Sequencing was performed with immunoSEQ multiplex PCR; in TCRdb, only in-frame clones are kept and a portion is missing. The sample contains about 39,000 clones, 75% to 90% of which appear only once. Comment on this clone: As yet, its antigen is unknown.

Described time point: week 11, during vaccination. Topical imiquimod was applied with each vaccine dose, which held 300 ug of mutant IDH1 20-mer peptide. The germline V gene encodes CDR1 SNHLY and CDR2 FYNNEI. This CDR3 comprises 15 residues. V lost 4 bases to trimming and J lost 2 bases; unmatched junction nucleotides: 3. The input for sequencing was peripheral blood mononuclear cells (PBMCs), taken from a glioma patient whose treatment included an IDH1 peptide vaccine. The rearrangement links TRBV2 to TRBJ2-2, with 8 bases fitting TRBD2. This TCR was recovered from a woman in her 30s with glioma. Some clones in this sample may be carry-over from other donors' samples. CDR3 coding DNA: TGTGCCAGCAGTGCTGCGGGAGGAAACACCGGGGAGCTGTTTTTT. It codes for CASSAAGGNTGELFF.